Shown below are 28 T cell receptor beta chains from a single sample sequenced in a study of cytomegalovirus exposure and HLA in healthy donors. Primers for the PCR totalled 60 Vbeta and 13 Jbeta. Clones were read by immunoSEQ multiplex PCR, and TCRdb kept only the in-frame ones, dropping some. The table shows about 150,000 clones, with approximately 80% occurring only once. Sequencing was done on a sample of PBMCs. The receptors were sampled from a male donor in good health and CMV-seronegative.

The chain uses TRBV6-5 and TRBJ2-4, with no clear D. The CDR3 runs 16 residues. With 2 bases removed from V and 0 bases from J, the gap between germline ends came to 11 bases. Germline V gene sequence: CDR1 MNHEY, CDR2 SVGAGI. CDR3 sequence (DNA): TGTGCCAGCAGTTACGCGGCCCTTTCAGCCAAAAACATTCAGTACTTC. Its translation is CASSYAALSAKNIQYF.

V and J are TRBV20-1 and TRBJ2-5; D perhaps matches TRBD1 (6 bases). V lost 2 bases, J lost 7 bases, and 8 bases lay in between. The CDR3 has 11 amino acids. Germline V CDR1 and CDR2: DFQATT, SNEGSKA (reference sequence). In nucleotides, the CDR3 is TGCAGTGCTAGAATAGGGGGGACCCAGTACTTC. Translating it yields CSARIGGTQYF.

The chain uses TRBV6-5 and TRBJ2-7; no firm D call. The CDR3 spans 13 residues. Germline lookup yields CDR1 MNHEY and CDR2 SVGAGI. Trimming stripped 2 bases from V and 4 bases from J, with 9 bases between. CDR3 sequence reads: CASSYLPSYEQYF. DNA of the CDR3: TGTGCCAGCAGTTACCTCCCTTCTTACGAGCAGTACTTC.

This clone was picked up a small number of times. V gene TRBV14 combines with J gene TRBJ2-7, with a weak D call TRBD2 (5 bases). Germline V gives CDR1 SGHDN, CDR2 FVKESK. V shed 1 base and J shed 0 bases, with 10 bases lying between them. There are 15 residues in the CDR3. The CDR3 region has the DNA TGTGCCAGCAGCCAAGTGGGTAGCGCCTCCTACGAGCAGTACTTC. Protein: CASSQVGSASYEQYF.

A few counts support this clone. The V gene is TRBV5-1, the J gene TRBJ1-5; no reliable D call. The germline V gene has CDR1 SGHRS and CDR2 YFSETQ. The CDR3 is 13 amino acids. Trimming removed 0 bases from V and 7 bases from J, with 8 bases in between. The CDR3 spells CASSLAGDQPQHF. The DNA for the CDR3 is TGCGCCAGCAGCTTGGCGGGTGACCAGCCCCAGCATTTT.

V usage is TRBV5-4 and J usage is TRBJ2-5, with 12 bases lining up with TRBD2. The end of the DNA aligns better with TRBJ2-7, so the J call may be wrong. Germline assignment: CDR1 SGHNT and CDR2 YYREEE (reference sequence). CDR3 size: 14 residues. DNA of the CDR3: TGTGCCAGCAGCACACTAGCGGGGGGCTACGAGCAGTACTTC. Translating gives CASSTLAGGYEQYF.

V gene TRBV18 combines with J gene TRBJ1-4; D not certain. CDR1 is KGHSH and CDR2 is LQKENI in the germline V gene. The CDR3 extends over 15 amino acids. The V end was cut by 3 bases, the J end by 4 bases, with 12 bases between. The CDR3 nucleotides read TGTGCCAGCTCACCTTCCGACACTCGTAATGAAAAACTGTTTTTT. Protein: CASSPSDTRNEKLFF.

This chain joins TRBV5-1 and TRBJ2-5; 15 positions match TRBD2. Trimming removed 4 bases from V and 5 bases from J; junction bases left unmatched: 3. The CDR3 has 15 residues. CDR1 is SGHRS and CDR2 is YFSETQ in the germline V gene. Here the CDR3 reads CASSRTSGRAETQYF. The DNA of the CDR3 is TGCGCCAGCAGCCGGACTAGCGGGAGGGCGGAGACCCAGTACTTC.

The CDR3 bases are TGTGCCAGCAGTGACCAGTGGACAGGTGGAAAGTTCTTC. Protein sequence: CASSDQWTGGKFF. The genes are TRBV7-2 and TRBJ2-1; 7 bases align to TRBD1. Losses at the gene ends were 6 bases for V and 14 bases for J; bases not matched to a gene: 13. CDR3 length: 13 residues. Per the germline V gene, CDR1 is SGHTA and CDR2 is FQGNSA.

V and J are TRBV2 and TRBJ1-1; 9 positions match TRBD1. V lost 6 bases to trimming and J lost 6 bases; unmatched junction nucleotides: 11. The V gene's germline CDR1 is SNHLY and CDR2 FYNNEI. This CDR3 region has 15 residues. CDR3 nucleotides: TGTGCCAGCAGGGATTTAGGGACAGGGAAATCTGAAGCTTTCTTT. This codes for CASRDLGTGKSEAFF.

This clone was counted between two and nine times. J is TRBJ1-6 and V is TRBV6-5; D is unresolved. This CDR3 is built from 15 residues. Germline CDR1 reads MNHEY; CDR2 reads SVGAGI. V lost 0 bases to trimming and J lost 7 bases, with 10 bases between them. Written as DNA, the CDR3 is TGTGCCAGCAGTTACTCCCGGGTCCAAAATTCACCCCTCCACTTT. It specifies CASSYSRVQNSPLHF.

The chain has TRBV11-2 and TRBJ2-5; D possibly corresponds to TRBD2 (6 bases). TRBJ2-7 matches the DNA end more closely, so the J call is doubtful. This CDR3 region has 15 residues. Per germline, CDR1 SGHAT and CDR2 FQNNGV. The CDR3 is CASSAGRPKNYEQYF. In DNA form, the CDR3 reads TGTGCCAGCAGCGCCGGGAGACCGAAGAACTACGAGCAGTACTTC.

This rearrangement joins TRBV15 to TRBJ1-3; D not resolved. Germline CDR1 and CDR2: LNHNV and YYDKDF (reference sequence). The germline V and J ends were trimmed by 5 bases and 1 base, with 9 bases remaining between them. The CDR3 is 14 amino acids. CDR3 amino acids: CATSSRDSGNTIYF. Written as DNA, the CDR3 is TGTGCCACCAGCTCCCGAGATTCTGGAAACACCATATATTTT.

This chain links TRBV11-2 with TRBJ1-2; D is perhaps TRBD1 (6 bases). The germline gives CDR1 SGHAT, CDR2 FQNNGV. V lost 5 bases to trimming and J lost 4 bases, with 20 bases between them. This CDR3 has 16 residues. The CDR3 reads CASSPRGAGARYGYTF. The CDR3 coding sequence is TGTGCCAGCAGCCCCCGGGGTGCAGGGGCTCGCTATGGCTACACCTTC.

The rearrangement joins TRBV6-6 to TRBJ2-7; 8 bases fit TRBD1. Trimming took 0 bases from V and 1 from J; bases not matched to a gene: 5. Germline V gene data show CDR1 as MNHNY and CDR2 as SVGAGI (reference sequence). The CDR3 has 16 amino acids. The CDR3 loop is CASSYSGQGGSYEQYF. Here the CDR3 DNA reads TGTGCCAGCAGTTACTCAGGACAGGGTGGGTCCTACGAGCAGTACTTC.

V and J are TRBV21-1 and TRBJ2-7; the DNA was not compared with TRBD1, the D call given in the table. TRBV21-1 is noted as a pseudogene. This CDR3 is 16 amino acids long. DNA of the CDR3: TGTGCCAGCAGCAAAGGTGGACAGCCGAGCTCCTACGAGCAGTACTTC. This encodes CASSKGGQPSSYEQYF.

The chain is built from TRBV29-1 and TRBJ2-3; TRBD2 matches 8 bases. This CDR3 region has 17 residues. Per the germline V gene, CDR1 is SQVTM and CDR2 is ANQGSEA. J gave up 2 bases and V 5 bases, and 15 bases lay outside the gene matches. CDR3 in DNA: TGCAGCGTTCCCCGACGAGCGGGAGAGCCCCACACAGATACGCAGTATTTT. Amino acids: CSVPRRAGEPHTDTQYF.

This clone was picked up one time. The CDR3: CASSLESGPQETQYF. CDR3 DNA: TGCGCCAGCAGCTTGGAGTCAGGCCCCCAAGAGACCCAGTACTTC. The chain uses TRBV5-1 and TRBJ2-5, with D uncertain. The CDR3 contains 15 residues. Between the trimmed V and J ends, which lost 0 bases and 1 base, there was a span of 10 bases. Germline lookup yields CDR1 SGHRS and CDR2 YFSETQ.

This chain joins TRBV6-5 and TRBJ1-2, with 7 positions matching TRBD1. This CDR3 is built from 16 residues. V shed 2 bases and J 3 bases; nucleotides not matched to a gene: 9. CDR1 is MNHEY, CDR2 SVGAGI, per germline. DNA for the CDR3: TGTGCCAGCAGTTACGCAACGAGAGGACAGGACTATGGCTACACCTTC. Protein: CASSYATRGQDYGYTF.

The chain joins TRBV18 to TRBJ1-1, with a weak D call TRBD1 (5 bases). Per the germline V gene, CDR1 is KGHSH and CDR2 is LQKENI. Deletions cut 6 bases from V and 1 base from J, with 15 bases between. CDR3 size: 15 residues. The CDR3 DNA is TGTGCCAGCTCGCCTTCTATACAGGAGAACACTGAAGCTTTCTTT. Protein product: CASSPSIQENTEAFF.

The CDR3 DNA reads as TGTGCCAGCGTCAGGGGTGCCTCCAACTATGGCTACACCTTC. This sequence encodes CASVRGASNYGYTF. The chain employs TRBV28 and TRBJ1-2; D is possibly TRBD1 (6 bases). CDR3 length: 14 residues. V was clipped by 8 bases and J by 2 bases, with 15 bases between them. Germline CDR1 and CDR2: MDHEN and SYDVKM.

CDR3 residues: CASSESRAPTSEQFF. As DNA, the CDR3 is TGCGCCAGCAGTGAGTCGAGGGCCCCGACCAGTGAGCAGTTCTTC. This chain connects TRBV10-2 to TRBJ2-1; D might be TRBD2 (5 bases). The germline gives CDR1 WSHSY, CDR2 SAAADI. CDR3 length: 15 residues. Between the trimmed V and J ends, which lost 0 bases and 9 bases, there was a span of 15 bases.

V is TRBV10-2 and J is TRBJ1-2, with D tentatively TRBD1 (5 bases). Trimming took 8 bases from V and 4 from J, leaving 11 bases between them. Germline assignment: CDR1 WSHSY and CDR2 SAAADI. This CDR3 is 12 amino acids long. The CDR3 sequence: CASGRGGYGYTF. Here the CDR3 DNA reads TGCGCCAGCGGGAGGGGAGGCTATGGCTACACCTTC.

The chain is built from TRBV2 and TRBJ2-1; 7 bases agree with TRBD2. The CDR3 contains 15 residues. J was trimmed by 4 bases and V by 6 bases; bases with no gene match: 9. Germline V gene lookup returns CDR1 SNHLY and CDR2 FYNNEI. The CDR3 sequence is CASRSRLAEYNEQFF. In DNA form, the CDR3 reads TGTGCCAGCAGATCAAGGCTAGCGGAATACAATGAGCAGTTCTTC.

The genes are TRBV13 and TRBJ2-2, with D possibly matching TRBD2 (6 bases). The germline gives CDR1 PRHDT, CDR2 FYEKMQ (reference sequence). The CDR3 runs 15 residues. With 2 bases removed from V and 7 bases from J, the gap between germline ends came to 14 bases. CDR3 region: CASSLRGKDYGELFF. In DNA form, the CDR3 reads TGTGCCAGCAGCTTACGGGGGAAGGATTACGGGGAGCTGTTTTTT.

About this clone: Its ends do not fully match the called genes, so a read error is possible. This chain joins TRBV7-9 and TRBJ2-2; D not certain. This CDR3 region has 17 residues. The germline V gene has CDR1 SEHNR and CDR2 FQNEAQ (reference sequence). The CDR3 nucleotides are TGTTCCAGCAGCTTAAAGAGTAGCCCGAGACACACCGGGGAGCTGTTTTTT. The encoded protein is CSSSLKSSPRHTGELFF.

This clone was observed a handful of times. The CDR3 protein is CASSRTGLNTGELFF. As DNA, the CDR3 is TGTGCCAGTAGCAGGACAGGGTTGAACACCGGGGAGCTGTTTTTT. The rearrangement uses TRBV19 and TRBJ2-2; TRBD1 aligns across 8 bases. The V gene's germline CDR1 is LNHDA and CDR2 SQIVND (reference sequence). V gave up 6 bases and J gave up 1 base; unmatched junction bases: 4. CDR3 length: 15 residues.

This clone was recorded a few times. V is TRBV6-4 and J is TRBJ2-1; TRBD2 matches at 8 bases. The V gene end was trimmed by 6 bases and the J gene end by 4 bases; junction bases not matched to a gene: 5. Looked up from germline, CDR1 is MRHNA and CDR2 is SNTAGT. This CDR3 comprises 14 residues. CDR3 coding DNA: TGTGCCAGCAGAGGACTAGCCTCGTACAATGAGCAGTTCTTC. It codes for CASRGLASYNEQFF.